What follows are 20 T cell receptor beta chains derived from one specimen sequenced in a study of blood T cell repertoires in COVID-19. Sequenced by immunoSEQ multiplex PCR; TCRdb stores in-frame clones only, minus some. The data contain about 82,000 clones, around 83% of them singletons. Sequenced material: peripheral blood. The receptors here all came from a woman aged 60 to 75 with acute or convalescent COVID-19.

This chain links TRBV2 with TRBJ1-6; D possibly corresponds to TRBD1 (5 bases). The germline gives CDR1 SNHLY, CDR2 FYNNEI. This CDR3 is 15 amino acids long. V dropped 2 bases and J dropped 5 bases, with 10 bases sitting between them. DNA of the CDR3: TGTGCCAGCAGTGAATACCAGGGCAATAATTCACCCCTCCACTTT. This translates into CASSEYQGNNSPLHF.

The V gene is TRBV13, the J gene TRBJ2-1, with D unclear. The CDR3 extends over 11 amino acids. Between the trimmed V and J ends, which lost 3 bases and 8 bases, there was a span of 5 bases. Germline loops: CDR1 PRHDT, CDR2 FYEKMQ (reference sequence). This CDR3 is CASSFFDEQFF. The CDR3 region has the DNA TGTGCCAGCAGCTTCTTTGATGAGCAGTTCTTC.

The V gene is TRBV4-3, the J gene TRBJ1-1, with 7 bases aligning to TRBD1. Germline lookup yields CDR1 LGHNA and CDR2 YSLEER. V shed 7 bases and J 3 bases; nucleotides not matched to a gene: 8. This CDR3 has 14 residues. CDR3 residues: CASNQGGSDTEAFF. The DNA of the CDR3 is TGCGCCAGCAACCAGGGGGGGTCGGACACTGAAGCTTTCTTT.

The chain joins TRBV7-9 to TRBJ1-5, with D hard to call. The germline V and J ends were trimmed by 1 base and 5 bases, with 6 bases remaining between them. This CDR3 is 13 amino acids long. Germline V lookup: CDR1 SEHNR, CDR2 FQNEAQ (reference sequence). The CDR3 nucleotides are TGTGCCAGCAGCTTAGACGGGTATCAGCCCCAGCATTTT. Amino acids: CASSLDGYQPQHF.

The gene calls are TRBV24-1 and TRBJ1-1; TRBD1 aligns across 7 bases. Germline values: CDR1 KGHDR, CDR2 SFDVKD. The junction had 4 bases not matched to a gene; V was cut back by 6 bases and J by 4 bases. This CDR3 spans 13 amino acids. The CDR3 bases are TGTGCCACCAGTCTTTCAGGGGGCACTGAAGCTTTCTTT. Translated: CATSLSGGTEAFF.

This clone was observed a handful of times. The chain recombines TRBV10-3 with TRBJ2-2, with D possibly being TRBD1 (7 bases). Germline values: CDR1 ENHRY, CDR2 SYGVKD. V was cut by 4 bases and J by 0 bases, with 12 bases left in between. CDR3 length equals 16 residues. CDR3: CAISVGGQTNTGELFF. CDR3 nucleotide sequence: TGTGCCATCAGTGTGGGGGGACAGACGAACACCGGGGAGCTGTTTTTT.

This clone was picked up a small number of times. The CDR3 DNA is TGTGCCAGCAGCTTAGTTGTGCCGGCCTACGAGCAGTACTTC. This gives the protein CASSLVVPAYEQYF. The chain uses TRBV11-2 and TRBJ2-7; D gene ambiguous. V was pared by 1 base and J by 2 bases, with 9 bases between. Germline values: CDR1 SGHAT, CDR2 FQNNGV. The length of the CDR3 is 14 residues.

This chain joins TRBV28 and TRBJ1-1; 7 nucleotides line up with TRBD1. V dropped 7 bases and J dropped 7; count of bases not matched to a gene: 9. CDR1 is MDHEN and CDR2 is SYDVKM in the germline V gene. This CDR3 contains 13 residues. This chain's CDR3 is CASKVQGLREAFF. In DNA, the CDR3 is TGTGCCAGCAAAGTACAGGGGCTCCGTGAAGCTTTCTTT.

The CDR3 region is CASRVGGLSYEQYF. Written as DNA, the CDR3 is TGTGCCAGCAGGGTCGGGGGTCTCTCCTACGAGCAGTACTTC. The J gene is TRBJ2-7, the V gene TRBV2, with a tentative D call TRBD2 (6 bases). The CDR3 sequence is 14 residues long. Trimming cost V 6 bases and J 0 bases, with 12 bases left between them. Germline V gives CDR1 SNHLY, CDR2 FYNNEI.

V gene TRBV9 combines with J gene TRBJ2-1, with a possible D match to TRBD2 (6 bases). The V end lost 5 bases, the J end lost 4 bases, and 16 bases lay between the germline ends. This CDR3 has 15 amino acids. Germline CDR1 is SGDLS and CDR2 is YYNGEE. The CDR3 sequence is CASSGDLILYNEQFF. CDR3 nucleotides: TGTGCCAGCAGTGGGGACTTGATCTTATACAATGAGCAGTTCTTC.

This chain connects TRBV2 to TRBJ1-1; D not certain. Deletions cut 7 bases from V and 0 bases from J, with 3 bases between. The length of the CDR3 is 11 residues. The germline V gene has CDR1 SNHLY and CDR2 FYNNEI. As DNA, the CDR3 is TGTGCCAGCACCGTGAACACTGAAGCTTTCTTT. Translation: CASTVNTEAFF. Variable domain in full (rest from reference TRBV2 and TRBJ1-1): EPEVTQTPSHQVTQMGQEVILRCVPISNHLYFYWYRQILGQKVEFLVSFYNNEISEKSEIFDDQFSVERPDGSNFTLKIRSTKLEDSAMYFCASTVNTEAFFGQGTRLTVV.

This sequence joins TRBV24-1 and TRBJ2-5; 9 bases line up with TRBD2. This CDR3 region has 18 residues. V trimming: 2 bases; J trimming: 7 bases; junction bases outside the gene matches: 16. The germline CDR1 and CDR2 sequences are KGHDR and SFDVKD. CDR3 sequence (DNA): TGTGCCACCAGTGATTGGGACGACGGGACTAGCTTGCGAAGGACCCAGTACTTC. Its translation is CATSDWDDGTSLRRTQYF.

The chain uses TRBV7-9 and TRBJ2-1; D remains unclear. Germline values: CDR1 SEHNR, CDR2 FQNEAQ (reference sequence). The CDR3 runs to 12 residues. Trimming shortened V by 3 bases and J by 6 bases, and 6 bases separated the two germline ends. CDR3 residues: CASSLLSNEQFF. The DNA of the CDR3 is TGTGCCAGCAGCTTGTTGAGCAATGAGCAGTTCTTC.

V gene TRBV5-1 combines with J gene TRBJ2-5; 7 bases map to TRBD1. The length of the CDR3 is 16 residues. V was clipped by 6 bases and J by 5 bases; unmatched bases: 16. Germline-derived CDR1 and CDR2 are SGHRS and YFSETQ. CDR3 loop: CASTLEGQGVGETQYF. CDR3 DNA: TGCGCCAGCACTCTCGAAGGCCAGGGGGTCGGGGAGACCCAGTACTTC.

This rearrangement joins TRBV12-3 or TRBV12-4 to TRBJ1-2; D may be TRBD1 (6 bases). V shed 3 bases and J shed 8 bases, with 13 bases lying between them. The CDR3 contains 13 residues. The CDR3 nucleotides read TGTGCCAGCAGTTTTCTGGGACAAGGAGGCTACACCTTC. This gives the protein CASSFLGQGGYTF.

Points on this clone: One end of the junction varies from germline; a read error may be responsible. The chain has TRBV5-8 and TRBJ1-5; D possibly corresponds to TRBD1 (5 bases). Germline V lookup: CDR1 SGHTS, CDR2 YDEGEE. CDR3 length equals 16 residues. The CDR3 protein is CASSLGVSGFNQPQHF. The CDR3 nucleotides read TGTGCCAGCAGTTTGGGGGTGAGCGGCTTCAATCAGCCCCAGCATTTT. The full variable domain, rest sourced from reference TRBV5-8 and TRBJ1-5, is EAGVTQSPTHLIKTRGQQATLRCSPISGHTSVYWYQQALGLGLQFLLWYDEGEERNRGNFPPRFSGRQFPNYSSELNVNALELEDSALYLCASSLGVSGFNQPQHFGDGTRLSIL.

The chain carries TRBV25-1 and TRBJ1-2; D may be TRBD1 (5 bases). With 5 bases removed from V and 4 bases from J, the gap between germline ends came to 17 bases. This CDR3 spans 15 amino acids. The germline V gene encodes CDR1 MGHDK and CDR2 SYGVNS. CDR3 residues: CASSHRGTESYGYTF. In DNA form, the CDR3 reads TGTGCCAGCAGTCATCGGGGGACTGAATCCTATGGCTACACCTTC.

J is TRBJ1-1 and V is TRBV5-5; D is uncertain. The CDR3 is 15 amino acids. V lost 7 bases, J lost 0 bases, and 16 bases lay in between. Germline CDR1 SGHKS, CDR2 YYEKEE (reference sequence). CDR3 in DNA: TGTGCCAGCCTTATTGGCCCGGGATTGAACACTGAAGCTTTCTTT. Residues: CASLIGPGLNTEAFF.

The sample holds a few counts of this clone. The genes are TRBV7-2 and TRBJ1-6; no clear D gene. This CDR3 has 12 amino acids. Germline values: CDR1 SGHTA, CDR2 FQGNSA. V was cut by 5 bases and J by 9 bases, with 8 bases left in between. The DNA for the CDR3 is TGTGCCAGCAGCCCCTGGAGTTCACCCCTCCACTTT. Translating gives CASSPWSSPLHF. Drawing the rest from reference TRBV7-2 and TRBJ1-6, the complete variable domain is GAGVSQSPSNKVTEKGKDVELRCDPISGHTALYWYRQSLGQGLEFLIYFQGNSAPDKSGLPSDRFSAERTGGSVSTLTIQRTQQEDSAVYLCASSPWSSPLHFGNGTRLTVT.

The gene calls are TRBV7-9 and TRBJ2-5; a possible D gene is TRBD1 (6 bases). The length of the CDR3 is 14 residues. The germline V and J ends were trimmed by 2 bases and 2 bases, with 9 bases remaining between them. From germline, CDR1 is SEHNR and CDR2 FQNEAQ (reference sequence). The CDR3 here is CASSLSTGQETQYF. The CDR3, as DNA: TGTGCCAGCAGCTTATCCACAGGGCAAGAGACCCAGTACTTC.